Shown below are 14 T cell receptor beta chains from a single sample sequenced in a study of human T cells and chemical hapten exposure. One entry per CDR3 protein results from TCRdb running MiXCR on the RACE reads. Of under 130,000 distinct CDR3 sequences listed, approximately 9.9% are singletons. Regarding time point: patch test 1, 2 weeks after DPC sensitization. Sample treatment: therapeutic diphenylcyclopropenone sensitization with weekly scalp DPC. This specimen was whole blood, taken in connection with sensitization to the hapten diphenylcyclopropenone (DPC). All receptors derive from a woman aged 40-49 years with alopecia areata. Some clones in this sample may be carry-over from other donors' samples.

Ten or more counts support this clonotype. For the CDR3, the DNA is TGTGCCAGCTCACCACTTTCAGGGCTCAACATGAACACTGAAGCTTTCTTT. This gives the protein CASSPLSGLNMNTEAFF. The V gene is TRBV18, the J gene TRBJ1-1; maybe TRBD1 (5 bases). CDR1 is KGHSH, CDR2 LQKENI, per germline. The V end lost 1 base, the J end lost 0 bases, and 15 bases lay between the germline ends. The CDR3 spans 17 residues.

Ten or more counts support this clonotype. CDR3 in amino acids: CASTLTRGRTDTQYF. As DNA, the CDR3 is TGTGCCAGTACCCTTACCAGGGGGCGCACAGATACGCAGTATTTT. This sequence joins TRBV19 and TRBJ2-3; TRBD1 agrees at 8 bases. Germline CDR1 reads LNHDA; CDR2 reads SQIVND (reference sequence). After removal of 7 bases from V and 1 base from J, the junction contained 7 bases not matched to a gene. The CDR3 has 15 amino acids.

This clonotype showed up many times. The chain joins TRBV30 to TRBJ2-3, with 7 positions matching TRBD1. The germline V gene has CDR1 GTSNPN and CDR2 SVGIG (reference sequence). V shed 3 bases, J shed 5 bases, and the junction held 5 bases outside the gene matches. This CDR3 region has 13 residues. This chain's CDR3 is CAWSAYRGDTQYF. The CDR3 DNA is TGTGCCTGGAGCGCATACAGGGGAGATACGCAGTATTTT.

This clonotype was counted at least ten times. The chain is built from TRBV6-1 and TRBJ2-2; D remains ambiguous. V was trimmed by 6 bases and J by 4 bases, leaving 12 bases between them. CDR1 and CDR2 from the germline V gene are MNHNS and SASEGT. This CDR3 has 14 amino acids. CDR3 bases: TGTGCCAGCAGCCCAACTTGGGTCACCGGGGAGCTGTTTTTT. Amino acids: CASSPTWVTGELFF.

Comments on this clonotype: A junction end diverges from the germline sequence, so it may reflect a read error. The chain links TRBV25-1 to TRBJ2-1; D is uncertain. Germline CDR1 is MGHDK and CDR2 is SYGVNS. This CDR3 is 15 amino acids long. The CDR3 here is CACSSRSRSYNEQFF. The DNA of the CDR3 is TGTGCCTGCAGTTCCAGGTCCCGGTCCTACAATGAGCAGTTCTTC.

This clonotype has a count of ten or more. The chain joins TRBV6-5 to TRBJ2-4; 9 bases fit TRBD1. Germline values: CDR1 MNHEY, CDR2 SVGAGI. The length of the CDR3 is 14 residues. V shed 6 bases and J 8 bases; nucleotides not matched to a gene: 8. The CDR3 DNA reads as TGTGCCAGCAGCAACAGGGGGCATCAGTACATTCAGTACTTC. Its protein is CASSNRGHQYIQYF.

This rearrangement joins TRBV6-5 to TRBJ2-3; D gene uncertain. The V gene's germline CDR1 is MNHEY and CDR2 SVGAGI. The CDR3 extends over 13 amino acids. The V end was cut by 5 bases, the J end by 3 bases, with 9 bases between. CDR3 in amino acids: CASSKDLTDTQYF. In DNA, the CDR3 is TGTGCCAGCAGTAAGGACCTTACAGATACGCAGTATTTT.

This clonotype was picked up a small number of times. This chain uses TRBV6-5 with TRBJ2-2; the D call may be TRBD1 or TRBD2 (6 bases each). Trimming removed 0 bases at V and 2 bases at J, with 13 bases between. The CDR3 runs to 17 residues. Looked up from germline, CDR1 is MNHEY and CDR2 is SVGAGI. CDR3 amino acids: CASSYSPLGGNTGELFF. The DNA of the CDR3 is TGTGCCAGCAGTTACTCTCCGCTGGGGGGCAACACCGGGGAGCTGTTTTTT.

This clonotype was seen more than once but under ten times. The CDR3 coding sequence is TGTGCCAGCAGCTCCGGACTAGCGGGGGGTACAGATACGCAGTATTTT. It codes for CASSSGLAGGTDTQYF. This chain links TRBV7-9 with TRBJ2-3; 14 positions match TRBD2. J lost 3 bases, V lost 4 bases, and 3 bases had no gene match. The CDR3 totals 16 residues. CDR1 SEHNR and CDR2 FQNEAQ come from the germline V gene (reference sequence).

This clonotype was seen many times. The chain links TRBV20-1 to TRBJ2-7; no definite D call. V was cut by 8 bases and J by 6 bases, with 17 bases left in between. Germline V gene lookup returns CDR1 DFQATT and CDR2 SNEGSKA (reference sequence). This CDR3 region has 12 residues. The CDR3 sequence: CSPLTGVTEQYF. The CDR3 nucleotides read TGCAGTCCGTTGACGGGTGTGACCGAGCAGTACTTC.

This clonotype occurred many times. The J gene is TRBJ2-2, the V gene TRBV5-4, with D maybe TRBD1 (6 bases). Trimming took off 4 bases at V and 2 bases at J, with 9 bases between the two ends. Per the germline V gene, CDR1 is SGHNT and CDR2 is YYREEE (reference sequence). This CDR3 has 14 residues. The CDR3 DNA follows: TGTGCCAGCAGCCTGGACAGTAACACCGGGGAGCTGTTTTTT. This gives the protein CASSLDSNTGELFF.

This clonotype was picked up many times. This chain connects TRBV6-5 to TRBJ2-3, with TRBD1 matching 8 bases. The CDR3 covers 16 residues. Germline assignment: CDR1 MNHEY and CDR2 SVGAGI. V gave up 8 bases and J gave up 2 bases; unmatched junction bases: 12. The DNA of the CDR3 is TGTGCCAGCGGAAACAGGGGGGAGGACAACACAGATACGCAGTATTTT. Its protein product is CASGNRGEDNTDTQYF.

The chain employs TRBV12-3 or TRBV12-4 and TRBJ2-3; 11 nucleotides align to TRBD1. The CDR3 spans 15 residues. The trim removed 7 bases at V and 4 bases at J, leaving 7 bases unmatched. CDR3 sequence reads: CASKLGQGGPDTQYF. The CDR3 region has the DNA TGTGCCAGCAAACTGGGACAGGGGGGCCCAGATACGCAGTATTTT.

There are a few counts of this clonotype. The chain carries TRBV7-2 and TRBJ2-5; 8 bases are shared with TRBD2. V gave up 3 bases and J gave up 4 bases; unmatched junction bases: 4. The germline V gene encodes CDR1 SGHTA and CDR2 FQGNSA. The CDR3 contains 14 residues. CDR3 nucleotide sequence: TGTGCCAGCAGCTTGAGCGGGAGAGGAGAGACCCAGTACTTC. Encoded protein: CASSLSGRGETQYF.